Below are 2 T cell receptor beta chains sequenced from a single sample in a study of shared clonotypes between healthy human individuals. Method: immunoSEQ multiplex PCR; TCRdb's copy keeps in-frame clones and lacks some. The table shows hundreds of thousands of clones, with roughly four fifths occurring only once. Material for sequencing was PBMCs. These TCRs come from a woman aged 40 to 50 in good health. Some clones in this sample may be carry-over from other donors' samples.

The V call is TRBV16, the J call TRBJ2-1; 7 bases line up with TRBD1. The germline gives CDR1 KGHSY, CDR2 FQNENV. V shed 4 bases and J 8 bases; nucleotides not matched to a gene: 11. The CDR3 contains 15 residues. The CDR3 loop reads CASSPQGVTGDEQFF. The DNA of the CDR3 is TGTGCCAGCAGCCCTCAGGGGGTTACAGGCGATGAGCAGTTCTTC. The entire variable domain, with the rest obtained from reference TRBV16 and TRBJ2-1, is as follows: GEEVAQTPKHLVRGEGQKAKLYCAPIKGHSYVFWYQQVLKNEFKFLISFQNENVFDETGMPKERFSAKCLPNSPCSLEIQATKLEDSAVYFCASSPQGVTGDEQFFGPGTRLTVL.

Note on this clone: A read error may account for a junction end that differs from germline. The rearrangement links TRBV7-3 to TRBJ2-7; 7 bases agree with TRBD2. Looked up from germline, CDR1 is SGHTA and CDR2 is FQGTGA. The CDR3 spans 15 residues. The CDR3 bases are TGTGCCAGCAGTTTAAAGGGAGGGGCAGGTTCCGAGCAGTACTTC. This sequence encodes CASSLKGGAGSEQYF.